This is a list of T cell receptor beta chains from one sample in a study of T cells after yellow fever vaccination. TCRdb ran MiXCR on the 5' RACE reads and lists one entry per CDR3 protein. This sample has approximately 69,000 distinct CDR3 sequences, with 5.5% to 7.5% found just once. The input for sequencing was CD4+ T cells sorted from PBMCs, taken around 14 days after the first yellow fever vaccination. These receptors originate from a man aged 18 to 29 who received the YFV17D yellow fever vaccine. The CDR3 runs from the conserved cysteine through the conserved F or W. D genes are given only for firm matches. The listing skips clone size in some rows; elsewhere it reads once, few, many or a size class.

cdr3_nt cdr3_aa d_call j_call v_call clone_size
TGTGCCAGCAACCGACAGACAGATACGCAGTATTTT CASNRQTDTQYF NA TRBJ2-3 TRBV2 many
TGCGCCAGCAGCTCCGGGACTTTCAGCTCCTACAATGAGCAGTTCTTC CASSSGTFSSYNEQFF NA TRBJ2-1 TRBV5-1 many
TGTGCCAGCACCCGATGTTGGGACTGTTGCACAGATACGCAGTATTTT CASTRCWDCCTDTQYF NA TRBJ2-3 TRBV21-1 many
TGTGCCAGCAGCGTAGGCCCACAGGGGGAGGGCTACACCTTC CASSVGPQGEGYTF TRBD1 TRBJ1-2 TRBV9 many
TGTGCCAGCAGCAAAGTTCGGACAGGGGTTCGGGAGACCCAGTACTTC CASSKVRTGVRETQYF NA TRBJ2-5 TRBV21-1 many
TGTGCCAGCAGCTTAGGGGTAGGCAGGGCGGGCAAGGATGAGCAGTTCTTC CASSLGVGRAGKDEQFF NA TRBJ2-1 TRBV7-2 many
TGTGCCACCACGACCGGGGTCCTAGGCAAAAACATTCAGTACTTC CATTTGVLGKNIQYF NA TRBJ2-4 TRBV6-1 NA
TGTGCCAGCAGCCCTTTTGGAGTAAACACTGAAGCTTTCTTT CASSPFGVNTEAFF NA TRBJ1-1 TRBV7-8 many
TGTGCCAGCAGCCCCAGGGGGACAGGGTCATTAGGCTACACCTTC CASSPRGTGSLGYTF TRBD1 TRBJ1-2 TRBV7-2 many
TGTGCCAGCTCAAATGCAGGTTCTGGGGCCAACGTCCTGACTTTC CASSNAGSGANVLTF NA TRBJ2-6 TRBV12-3/TRBV12-4 many
TGCGCCAGCAGCCAAGCTTTTGGGGAGACCCAGTACTTC CASSQAFGETQYF NA TRBJ2-5 TRBV4-3 many
TGCGCCAGCAGTCTGGGGCCTAGCGGGGGGTACCAAGAGACCCAGTACTTC CASSLGPSGGYQETQYF TRBD2 TRBJ2-5 TRBV5-1 many
TGCGCCAGCAGCCAAGCTGGATCGGGGACCAATAATTCACCCCTCCACTTT CASSQAGSGTNNSPLHF NA TRBJ1-6 TRBV4-1 many
TGCGCCAGCAGTGATGAGGGACAGGGAGTTTGGATCAATGGCTACACCTTC CASSDEGQGVWINGYTF TRBD1 TRBJ1-2 TRBV10-2 many
TGTGCCAGCAGTTTAGTTGGGGGGGATACGCAGTATTTT CASSLVGGDTQYF NA TRBJ2-3 TRBV12-3/TRBV12-4 many
TGTGCCAGGAGCCCCGGGCTCCTCGGCGAAAAACTGTTTTTT CARSPGLLGEKLFF NA TRBJ1-4 TRBV7-9 NA
TGTGCCAGCAGCTTAAAGTACAGCTCCTACAATGAGCAGTTCTTC CASSLKYSSYNEQFF NA TRBJ2-1 TRBV5-4 many
TGCGCCAGCAGCCAAGAGGCGGGGGGGCCCCGAACGCAGTATTTT CASSQEAGGPRTQYF TRBD2 TRBJ2-3 TRBV4-1 many
TGTGCCAGCAGCTTAGACCTGGATACGCAGTATTTT CASSLDLDTQYF NA TRBJ2-3 TRBV7-2 many
TGTGCCAGCAGACACCTCGGCGGCAGGTGGAATGAAAAACTGTTTTTT CASRHLGGRWNEKLFF NA TRBJ1-4 TRBV6-5 many
TGCAGTGCTACTCAATCTGGGGCCAACGTCCTGACTTTC CSATQSGANVLTF NA TRBJ2-6 TRBV20-1 many
TGTGCCAGCAGCCCTAGGGCGGCGGGGGTAAGTGAGCAGTTCTTC CASSPRAAGVSEQFF TRBD2 TRBJ2-1 TRBV7-3 NA
TGTGCCAGCAGGAAACGAACAGGGGTTAGCACAGATACGCAGTATTTT CASRKRTGVSTDTQYF TRBD1 TRBJ2-3 TRBV7-2 many
TGTGCCAGCAGCGTGGAACTAGCGGGGGACAATGAGCAGTTCTTC CASSVELAGDNEQFF TRBD2 TRBJ2-1 TRBV9 many
TGTGCCAGCTCACCTCGAGGGCGGAATGAGCAGTTCTTC CASSPRGRNEQFF NA TRBJ2-1 TRBV18 many
TGTGCCAGCAGCCAAATTCAAGTCGGTGTCTACGAGCAGTACTTC CASSQIQVGVYEQYF NA TRBJ2-7 TRBV4-2 many
TGTGCCAGCAGCTTGGTGGGCTCCATCGAGTTC CASSLVGSIEF NA TRBJ2-5 TRBV5-6 NA
TGTGCCAGCAGCTTAGGTCTGGAAAATGGAAACACCATATATTTT CASSLGLENGNTIYF NA TRBJ1-3 TRBV5-8 many
TGTGCCAGCAGCTCAGCGGGGAGAACCAACTATGGCTACACCTTC CASSSAGRTNYGYTF NA TRBJ1-2 TRBV7-9 many
TGTGCCAGCAGCCAAGAGGATTACAATGAGCAGTTCTTC CASSQEDYNEQFF NA TRBJ2-1 TRBV4-2 many
TGTGCCAGCAGCTTAGGGTTTAACTGGGCCAACGTCCTGACTTTC CASSLGFNWANVLTF NA TRBJ2-6 TRBV13 many
TGTGCCAGCAGTGTAAACAGGGGCGGGGTGAACACTGAAGCTTTCTTT CASSVNRGGVNTEAFF TRBD1 TRBJ1-1 TRBV27 many
TGTGCCAGCAGTTTAGGGTTTGGGGGGGCCGACTCCCTCTCCTACAATGAGCAGTTCTTC CASSLGFGGADSLSYNEQFF NA TRBJ2-1 TRBV12-3/TRBV12-4 many
TGTGCCAGCAGGCACTGGGTTGACAGGGGCAATCAGCCCCAGCATTTT CASRHWVDRGNQPQHF TRBD1 TRBJ1-5 TRBV6-2/TRBV6-3 many
TGTGCCAGCAGTTTCGGTCGACAGTCAAATTCACCCCTCCACTTT CASSFGRQSNSPLHF NA TRBJ1-6 TRBV12-3/TRBV12-4 many
TGTGCCAGCAGTTGGGCGACAGGGGGGACTGAAGCTTTCTTT CASSWATGGTEAFF TRBD1 TRBJ1-1 TRBV6-5 many
TGTGCCAGCAGCTTAAGGGCTAGGGGTCGAGATTCACCCCTCCACTTT CASSLRARGRDSPLHF NA TRBJ1-6 TRBV4-2 many
TGTGCCAGCAGCCAAGACCTGGACAGGAAGCAGTTCTTC CASSQDLDRKQFF TRBD1 TRBJ2-1 TRBV3-1 many
TGCAGTGCCCCCGGGACTAGCGTCTACAATGAGCAGTTCTTC CSAPGTSVYNEQFF TRBD2 TRBJ2-1 TRBV20-1 many
TGTGCCAGCAGGGCCCGGGCAGGAGCTGGGGAGCTGTTTTTT CASRARAGAGELFF NA TRBJ2-2 TRBV28 many
TGTGCCAGCAGTCCACAGGGGGCGCTTTACGAGCAGTACTTC CASSPQGALYEQYF TRBD1 TRBJ2-7 TRBV12-3/TRBV12-4 many
TGTGCTAGTGGCACTGACAGGTCAGATACGCAGTATTTT CASGTDRSDTQYF NA TRBJ2-3 TRBV12-5 many
TGCAGCGTGGGGCAGGTCCAACTAGGGAAAGCTTTCTTT CSVGQVQLGKAFF NA TRBJ1-1 TRBV29-1 many
TGTGCCAGCAGTTCCGACAGGTCCGTTCAGCCCCAGCATTTT CASSSDRSVQPQHF NA TRBJ1-5 TRBV12-3/TRBV12-4 many
TGTGCCAGCAGGGGACAGGGGCAGGATGGCTACACCTTC CASRGQGQDGYTF TRBD1 TRBJ1-2 TRBV11-2 many
TGTGCCAGCAGCCCGGGACAGATCTATGGCTACACCTTC CASSPGQIYGYTF TRBD1 TRBJ1-2 TRBV7-2 many
TGTGCCAGCAGACCATGGACAGGGTGGGACACCGGGGAGCTGTTTTTT CASRPWTGWDTGELFF TRBD1 TRBJ2-2 TRBV12-3/TRBV12-4 many
TGTGCCTGGAGACCAGGGGGGGACACTGAAGCTTTCTTT CAWRPGGDTEAFF TRBD1 TRBJ1-1 TRBV30 NA
TGTGCCAGCAGTTACTCGACAGAGACCCAGTACTTC CASSYSTETQYF NA TRBJ2-5 TRBV6-2/TRBV6-3 many
TGTGCCAGCAGCCTCCCGGGGGGGAATGAGCAGTTCTTC CASSLPGGNEQFF TRBD2 TRBJ2-1 TRBV7-3 many
TGCGCCAGCAGCCTTTCTCTCTCCTACGAGCAGTACTTC CASSLSLSYEQYF NA TRBJ2-7 TRBV5-1 many
TGCAGTGCTAGCAGGACAGTCTTCGATGGCTACACCTTC CSASRTVFDGYTF NA TRBJ1-2 TRBV20-1 many
TGTGCCAGCAGGACCCGACAGGGGGCTGTACACAATGAGCAGTTCTTC CASRTRQGAVHNEQFF TRBD1 TRBJ2-1 TRBV11-1 many
TGTGCCAGCAGCTTAACCACTAGCGCAGATACGCAGTATTTT CASSLTTSADTQYF TRBD2 TRBJ2-3 TRBV7-3 few
TGTGCCATTCTCTCGCGTTCCGGGACAGGGGCGATGAAGGGGGCCAACGTCCTGACTTTC CAILSRSGTGAMKGANVLTF TRBD1 TRBJ2-6 TRBV11-1 many
TGTGCCAGCACCCCTCCTAGCGGGGCCCTCCACTTT CASTPPSGALHF NA TRBJ1-6 TRBV6-5 many
TGTGCCAGCACGGGACTAGCTTCTGGGGCCAACGTCCTGACTTTC CASTGLASGANVLTF TRBD2 TRBJ2-6 TRBV25-1 NA